These 13 T cell receptor beta chains were sequenced from one sample in a study of T cells in Graves' hyperthyroidism and ophthalmopathy. The source material, RNA transcripts, was used to amplify TCR beta CDR3 regions. The HTBI primer set was used in a first-round RT-PCR of the TCR CDR3. TCRdb reprocessed the multiplex PCR reads with MiXCR, giving one entry per CDR3 protein. This repertoire shows fewer than 500,000 distinct CDR3 sequences, roughly 13% found once; its top ten account for 20% to 25%. Sequencing was carried out using blood. Receptors originate from a man under 40 with Graves' hyperthyroidism that later progressed to Graves' ophthalmopathy.

This clonotype was observed many times. The J gene is TRBJ2-7, the V gene TRBV6-5; 8 bases agree with TRBD1. The CDR3 is 14 residues long. Trimming cost V 7 bases and J 0 bases; bases outside gene matches: 5. Germline-derived CDR1 and CDR2 are MNHEY and SVGAGI. The CDR3 DNA sequence: TGTGCCAGCAAGACAGGGGCGCTCTCCTACGAGCAGTACTTC. Its translation is CASKTGALSYEQYF.

This clonotype was seen at least ten times. This chain links TRBV15 with TRBJ1-5, with D uncertain. Germline CDR1 is LNHNV and CDR2 is YYDKDF (reference sequence). V was trimmed by 0 bases and J by 3 bases, leaving 9 bases between them. The CDR3 extends over 15 amino acids. CDR3 protein: CATSRDLDLNQPQHF. As DNA, the CDR3 is TGTGCCACCAGCAGAGATCTGGATCTCAATCAGCCCCAGCATTTT.

On this clonotype: This could be a read error, since a much larger clone is one nucleotide away. The chain has TRBV18 and TRBJ2-5; D is possibly TRBD1 (6 bases). Germline V CDR1 and CDR2: KGHSH, LQKENI. The CDR3 runs 13 residues. The chain's CDR3 is CSSSPSGHPGEYF. The CDR3 nucleotides are TGTTCCAGCTCACCGAGTGGGCACCCAGGGGAGTACTTC.

Ten or more counts support this clonotype. The genes are TRBV28 and TRBJ1-5; no clear D gene. Germline V gives CDR1 MDHEN, CDR2 SYDVKM. Trimming removed 3 bases at V and 0 bases at J, with 9 bases between. The CDR3 loop spans 15 amino acids. In nucleotides, the CDR3 is TGTGCCAGCAGTTTTATCGGAAATAGCAATCAGCCCCAGCATTTT. Its translation is CASSFIGNSNQPQHF. Full variable domain (rest looked up from reference TRBV28 and TRBJ1-5): DVKVTQSSRYLVKRTGEKVFLECVQDMDHENMFWYRQDPGLGLRLIYFSYDVKMKEKGDIPEGYSVSREKKERFSLILESASTNQTSMYLCASSFIGNSNQPQHFGDGTRLSIL.

This clonotype was observed a few times. V gene TRBV6-1 combines with J gene TRBJ1-1, with 10 nucleotides matching TRBD1. The CDR3 is 15 residues long. The germline V gene encodes CDR1 MNHNS and CDR2 SASEGT. V lost 5 bases to trimming and J lost 5 bases; unmatched junction nucleotides: 8. The CDR3 here is CASSIGQGVYTEAFF. CDR3 nucleotides: TGTGCCAGCAGTATCGGACAGGGGGTTTATACTGAAGCTTTCTTT.

This clonotype has a count of ten or more. The gene calls are TRBV12-3 or TRBV12-4 and TRBJ1-2; maybe TRBD1 (5 bases). Trimming stripped 5 bases from V and 2 bases from J, with 9 bases between. The CDR3 covers 13 residues. The CDR3: CASSPQGNYGYTF. CDR3 nucleotides: TGTGCCAGCAGTCCCCAGGGCAACTATGGCTACACCTTC.

This clonotype showed up many times. The chain uses TRBV12-3 or TRBV12-4 and TRBJ1-2; unclear D gene. The CDR3 length is 12 residues. V lost 3 bases and J 5 bases, leaving 7 bases between the germline ends. CDR3 DNA: TGTGCCAGCAGTTTGCGCCTATATGGCTACACCTTC. This translates into CASSLRLYGYTF.

A few counts support this clonotype. The V call is TRBV5-8, the J call TRBJ2-3; possibly TRBD1 for D (6 bases). This CDR3 spans 15 amino acids. Germline CDR1 reads SGHTS; CDR2 reads YDEGEE. The ends were cut back, 3 bases at V and 2 bases at J, with 13 bases in the middle. The CDR3, as DNA: TGTGCCAGCAGCTCGGGACAAGCCCACACAGATACGCAGTATTTT. Translation gives CASSSGQAHTDTQYF.

This clonotype was found a few times. V usage is TRBV9 and J usage is TRBJ2-7; 11 nucleotides align to TRBD1. This CDR3 has 16 amino acids. The germline CDR1 and CDR2 sequences are SGDLS and YYNGEE. V was pared by 2 bases and J by 1 base, with 5 bases of the junction left unmatched. CDR3 bases: TGTGCCAGCAGCGTGGGGGACAGGGGGTTTTCCTACGAGCAGTACTTC. It codes for CASSVGDRGFSYEQYF.

This clonotype was counted at least ten times. The chain employs TRBV27 and TRBJ1-4, with 9 bases matching TRBD1. The CDR3 covers 16 residues. The germline CDR1 and CDR2 sequences are MNHEY and SMNVEV (reference sequence). Germline trimming cut 4 bases from V and 7 bases from J; bases unmatched to any gene: 10. The CDR3 DNA follows: TGTGCCAGCAGTTCATTATCCGGGACAGGGATTGAAAAACTGTTTTTT. Amino acid sequence: CASSSLSGTGIEKLFF. The full variable domain, rest sourced from reference TRBV27 and TRBJ1-4, is EAQVTQNPRYLITVTGKKLTVTCSQNMNHEYMSWYRQDPGLGLRQIYYSMNVEVTDKGDVPEGYKVSRKEKRNFPLILESPSPNQTSLYFCASSSLSGTGIEKLFFGSGTQLSVL.

This clonotype occurred many times. The J gene is TRBJ1-5, the V gene TRBV2; tentative D call: TRBD1 (6 bases). Germline V gives CDR1 SNHLY, CDR2 FYNNEI. V was pared by 6 bases and J by 9 bases, with 18 bases between. This CDR3 is built from 14 residues. The CDR3 DNA follows: TGTGCCAGCAGCCTAGAGGGGGAGTTGGTGCCCCAGCATTTT. Translation gives CASSLEGELVPQHF.

This clonotype was observed a few times. V usage is TRBV28 and J usage is TRBJ1-6; D remains unclear. The germline CDR1 and CDR2 sequences are MDHEN and SYDVKM. Trimming shortened V by 5 bases and J by 6 bases, and 8 bases separated the two germline ends. The CDR3 extends over 13 amino acids. CDR3 in DNA: TGTGCCAGCAGTCCCTCTCTTAATTCACCCCTCCACTTT. Amino acids: CASSPSLNSPLHF.

This clonotype was counted ten times or more. J is TRBJ2-7 and V is TRBV10-3; possible D gene TRBD2, 6 bases. The germline V gene encodes CDR1 ENHRY and CDR2 SYGVKD. V lost 3 bases to trimming and J lost 5 bases, with 14 bases between them. The CDR3 contains 14 residues. The CDR3 loop reads CAISDTGVSHEQYF. Written as DNA, the CDR3 is TGTGCCATCAGTGACACGGGAGTAAGCCACGAGCAGTACTTC.